These 2 T cell receptor beta chains share one sample of origin, sequenced in a study of T cell changes during pregnancy in multiple sclerosis. Using immunoSEQ multiplex PCR, the repertoire was profiled, and TCRdb retains in-frame clones only, with some absent. This table holds tens of thousands of clones, around 90% found once. The starting material was CD4+ T cells from peripheral blood mononuclear cells, obtained in the first trimester of pregnancy. The receptors were sampled from a female donor with multiple sclerosis, enrolled in a pregnancy study.

V is TRBV10-3 and J is TRBJ1-1; the D is unclear. Germline lookup yields CDR1 ENHRY and CDR2 SYGVKD. V was shortened by 10 bases and J by 3 bases, with 15 bases between the two germline ends. This CDR3 is 13 amino acids long. The CDR3 spells CATAGVFDTEAFF. The CDR3 DNA reads as TGTGCCACGGCCGGGGTTTTCGACACTGAAGCTTTCTTT.

This clone was recorded only once. The V and J genes are TRBV11-2 and TRBJ1-6, with D possibly TRBD1 on 6 matching bases. Trimming stripped 2 bases from V and 3 bases from J, with 17 bases between. This CDR3 is 18 amino acids long. Germline lookup yields CDR1 SGHAT and CDR2 FQNNGV. The CDR3, as DNA: TGTGCCAGCAGCTTATACCTTTCAGGGGAACTCTATAATTCACCCCTCCACTTT. Protein product: CASSLYLSGELYNSPLHF. The variable domain in full, completed from reference TRBV11-2 and TRBJ1-6, reads EAGVAQSPRYKIIEKRQSVAFWCNPISGHATLYWYQQILGQGPKLLIQFQNNGVVDDSQLPKDRFSAERLKGVDSTLKIQPAKLEDSAVYLCASSLYLSGELYNSPLHFGNGTRLTVT.